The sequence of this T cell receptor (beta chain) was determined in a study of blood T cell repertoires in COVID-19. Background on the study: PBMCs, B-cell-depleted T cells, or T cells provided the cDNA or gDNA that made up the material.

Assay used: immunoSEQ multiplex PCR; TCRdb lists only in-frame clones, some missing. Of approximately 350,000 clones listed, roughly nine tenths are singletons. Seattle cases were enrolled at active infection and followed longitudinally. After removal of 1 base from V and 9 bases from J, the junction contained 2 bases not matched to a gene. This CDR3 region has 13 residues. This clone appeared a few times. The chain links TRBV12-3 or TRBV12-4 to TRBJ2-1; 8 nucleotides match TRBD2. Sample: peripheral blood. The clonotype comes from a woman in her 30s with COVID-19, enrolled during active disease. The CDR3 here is CASSLGLASEQFF. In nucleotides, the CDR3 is TGTGCCAGCAGTTTAGGACTAGCGAGTGAGCAGTTCTTC.